The clone carrying this T cell receptor beta chain has a count of ten or more. The antigen is unknown. Investigators prepared the TCR beta libraries by applying iRepertoire HTBI primers and Arm-PCR of CDR3 regions. TCRdb independently ran MiXCR on the multiplex PCR reads; one entry per CDR3 protein. The data show some 500,000 distinct CDR3 sequences, approximately 16% seen once. The sample comes from a study of regulatory T cells in long-lasting Graves disease. In the study overall: Antithyroid drug exposure in newly diagnosed Graves' patients had lasted under 3 months. General study results and limits: Compared with new cases, persistent Graves' patients showed reduced TCR diversity.

Time point: newly diagnosed GD, antithyroid drugs for less than 3 months. PBMC RNA was the source of the TCR library. Approximately 8.2-milliliter peripheral blood samples went into EDTA tubes. The length of the CDR3 is 18 residues. Germline CDR1 MNHEY, CDR2 SMNVEV (reference sequence). V gave up 3 bases and J gave up 0 bases; unmatched junction bases: 9. These data were also reused for a study on T cells in Graves' hyperthyroidism and ophthalmopathy. That study reports: During a first-round RT-PCR of the TCR CDR3, the HTBI primer set was used.

The chain couples TRBV27 to TRBJ2-7; 12 bases agree with TRBD2. The specimen was peripheral blood mononuclear cells (PBMCs), collected at new diagnosis, from a patient treated with antithyroid drugs. The TCR was taken from a woman aged 40 to 65 with Graves disease. The chain's CDR3 is CASSLGETSGGPSYEQYF. CDR3 bases: TGTGCCAGCAGTTTGGGGGAGACTAGCGGGGGCCCCTCCTACGAGCAGTACTTC.